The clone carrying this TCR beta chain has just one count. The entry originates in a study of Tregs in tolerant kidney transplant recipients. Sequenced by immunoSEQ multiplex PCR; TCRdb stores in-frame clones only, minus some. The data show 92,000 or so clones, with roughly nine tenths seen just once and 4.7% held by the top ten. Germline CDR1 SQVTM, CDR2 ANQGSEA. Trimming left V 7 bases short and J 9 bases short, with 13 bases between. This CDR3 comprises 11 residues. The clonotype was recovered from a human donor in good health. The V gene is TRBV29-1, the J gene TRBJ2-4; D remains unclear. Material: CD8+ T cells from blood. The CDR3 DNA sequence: TGCAGCGCACGAGTGGAAGCCATTCAGTACTTC. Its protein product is CSARVEAIQYF. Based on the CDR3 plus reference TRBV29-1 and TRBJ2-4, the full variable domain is SAVISQKPSRDICQRGTSLTIQCQVDSQVTMMFWYRQQPGQSLTLIATANQGSEATYESGFVIDKFPISRPNLTFSTLTVSNMSPEDSSIYLCSARVEAIQYFGAGTRLSVL.